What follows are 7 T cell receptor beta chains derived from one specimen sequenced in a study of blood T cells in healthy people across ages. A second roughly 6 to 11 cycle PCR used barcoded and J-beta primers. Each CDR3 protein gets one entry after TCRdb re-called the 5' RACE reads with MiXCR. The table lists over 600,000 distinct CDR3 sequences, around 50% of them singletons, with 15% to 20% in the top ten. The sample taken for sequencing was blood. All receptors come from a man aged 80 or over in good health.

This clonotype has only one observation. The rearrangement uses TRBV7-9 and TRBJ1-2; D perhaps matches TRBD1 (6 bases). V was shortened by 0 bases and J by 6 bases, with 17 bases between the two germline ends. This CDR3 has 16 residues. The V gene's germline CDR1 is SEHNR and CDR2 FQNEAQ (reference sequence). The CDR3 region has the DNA TGTGCCAGCAGCTTAGCGGGGGCAGGGTATTCGGATGGCTACACCTTC. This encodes CASSLAGAGYSDGYTF.

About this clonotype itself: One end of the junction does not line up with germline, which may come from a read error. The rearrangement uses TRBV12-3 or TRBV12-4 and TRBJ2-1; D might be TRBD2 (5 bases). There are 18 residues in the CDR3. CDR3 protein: CASSQTPFLTNSYNEQFF. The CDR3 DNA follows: TGCGCCAGCAGCCAAACCCCGTTTTTGACTAACTCCTACAATGAGCAGTTCTTC.

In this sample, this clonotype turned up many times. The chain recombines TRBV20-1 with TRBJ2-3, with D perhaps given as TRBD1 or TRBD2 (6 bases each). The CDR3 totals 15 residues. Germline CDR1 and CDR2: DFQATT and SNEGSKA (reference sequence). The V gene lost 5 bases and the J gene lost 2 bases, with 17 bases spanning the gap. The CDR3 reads CSALRGRGSTDTQYF. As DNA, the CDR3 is TGCAGTGCTCTTCGGGGGCGGGGTTCCACAGATACGCAGTATTTT.

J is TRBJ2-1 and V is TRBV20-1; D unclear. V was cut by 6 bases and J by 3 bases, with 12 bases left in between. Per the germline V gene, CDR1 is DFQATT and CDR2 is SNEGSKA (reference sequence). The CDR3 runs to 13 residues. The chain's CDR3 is CSARTANYNEQFF. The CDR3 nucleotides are TGCAGTGCCCGGACCGCAAACTACAATGAGCAGTTCTTC.

The CDR3 DNA follows: TGCAGCGTTGAGCCCAGCGGGAAGCCAGATACGCAGTATTTT. Translation: CSVEPSGKPDTQYF. V and J are TRBV29-1 and TRBJ2-3; 7 bases map to TRBD2. This CDR3 contains 14 residues. Germline-derived CDR1 and CDR2 are SQVTM and ANQGSEA. V shed 3 bases, J shed 4 bases, and the junction held 7 bases outside the gene matches.

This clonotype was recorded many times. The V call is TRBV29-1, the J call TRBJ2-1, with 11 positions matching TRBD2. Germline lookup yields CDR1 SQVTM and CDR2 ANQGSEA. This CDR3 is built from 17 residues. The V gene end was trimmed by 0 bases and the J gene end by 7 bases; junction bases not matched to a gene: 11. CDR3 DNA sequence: TGCAGCGTTGAAGACGTCTCTAGCGGGAGGCGACTTAATGAGCAGTTCTTC. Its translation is CSVEDVSSGRRLNEQFF.

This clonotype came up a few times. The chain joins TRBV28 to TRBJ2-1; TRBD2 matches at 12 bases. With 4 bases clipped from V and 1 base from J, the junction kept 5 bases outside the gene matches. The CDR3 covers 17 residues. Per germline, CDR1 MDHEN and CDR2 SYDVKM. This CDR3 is CASSSSGTSGSYNEQFF. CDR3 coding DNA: TGTGCCAGCAGTTCGTCCGGGACTAGCGGGTCCTACAATGAGCAGTTCTTC.